The present TCR beta chain was sequenced within a study of T cells after yellow fever vaccination. TCRdb fed the 5' RACE reads into MiXCR, producing one record per CDR3 protein. Among approximately 300,000 distinct CDR3 sequences listed, roughly 8.7% were seen once. The sequenced sample was PBMCs, obtained on the day of the first yellow fever vaccination. This TCR came from a man aged 18 to 29 who received the YFV17D yellow fever vaccine.

The DNA of the CDR3 is TGTGCCAGCAGCCTAACTAGCGGGGCTCTGTATTTT. Its protein product is CASSLTSGALYF. V gene TRBV9 combines with J gene TRBJ2-3, with TRBD2 matching 10 bases. Trimming cost V 4 bases and J 14 bases; bases outside gene matches: 7. Germline CDR1 reads SGDLS; CDR2 reads YYNGEE. CDR3 length: 12 amino acids.